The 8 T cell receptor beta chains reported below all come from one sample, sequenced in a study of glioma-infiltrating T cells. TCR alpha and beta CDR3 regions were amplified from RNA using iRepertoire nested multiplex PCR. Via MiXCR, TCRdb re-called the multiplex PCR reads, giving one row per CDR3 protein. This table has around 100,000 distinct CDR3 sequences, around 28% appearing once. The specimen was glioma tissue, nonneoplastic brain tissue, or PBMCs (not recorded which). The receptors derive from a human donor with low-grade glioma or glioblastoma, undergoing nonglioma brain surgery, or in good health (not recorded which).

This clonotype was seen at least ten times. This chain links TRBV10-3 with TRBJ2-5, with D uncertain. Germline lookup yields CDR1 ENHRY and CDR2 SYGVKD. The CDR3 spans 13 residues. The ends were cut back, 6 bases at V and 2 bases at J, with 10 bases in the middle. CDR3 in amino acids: CAISPNLQETQYF. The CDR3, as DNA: TGTGCCATCAGCCCGAACCTACAAGAGACCCAGTACTTC.

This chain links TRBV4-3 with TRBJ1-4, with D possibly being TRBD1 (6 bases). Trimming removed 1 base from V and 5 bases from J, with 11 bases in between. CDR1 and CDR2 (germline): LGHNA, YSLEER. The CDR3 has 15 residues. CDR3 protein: CASSQVFQGNEKLFF. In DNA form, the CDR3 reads TGCGCCAGCAGCCAAGTGTTTCAGGGGAATGAAAAACTGTTTTTT.

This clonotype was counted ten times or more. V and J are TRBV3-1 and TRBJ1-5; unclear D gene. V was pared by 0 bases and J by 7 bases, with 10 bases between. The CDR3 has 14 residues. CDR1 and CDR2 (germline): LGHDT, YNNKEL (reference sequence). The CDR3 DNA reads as TGTGCCAGCAGCCAAGAAGGGTACCAGCAGCCCCAGCATTTT. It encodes CASSQEGYQQPQHF.

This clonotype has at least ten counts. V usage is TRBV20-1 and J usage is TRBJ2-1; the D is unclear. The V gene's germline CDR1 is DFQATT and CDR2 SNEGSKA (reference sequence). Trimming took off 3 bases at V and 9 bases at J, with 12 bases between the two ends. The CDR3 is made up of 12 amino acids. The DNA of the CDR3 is TGCAGTGCTAGGGTCTCAGGCGCTGAGCAGTTCTTC. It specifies CSARVSGAEQFF.

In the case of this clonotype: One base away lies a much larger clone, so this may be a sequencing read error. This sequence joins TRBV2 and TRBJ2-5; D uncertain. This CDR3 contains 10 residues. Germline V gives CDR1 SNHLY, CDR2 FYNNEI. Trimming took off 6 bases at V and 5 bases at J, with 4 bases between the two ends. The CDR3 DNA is TGTGCCAGCAGGGTGGAGACCCAGTACTTC. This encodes CASRVETQYF.

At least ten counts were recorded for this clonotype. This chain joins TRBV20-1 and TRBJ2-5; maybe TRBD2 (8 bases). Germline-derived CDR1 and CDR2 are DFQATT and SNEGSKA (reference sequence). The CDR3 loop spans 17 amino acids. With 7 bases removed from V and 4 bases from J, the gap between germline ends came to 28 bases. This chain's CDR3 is CSVSHGQAAGGRETQYF. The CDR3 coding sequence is TGCAGTGTTTCCCACGGACAGGCGGCGGGGGGTCGAGAGACCCAGTACTTC.

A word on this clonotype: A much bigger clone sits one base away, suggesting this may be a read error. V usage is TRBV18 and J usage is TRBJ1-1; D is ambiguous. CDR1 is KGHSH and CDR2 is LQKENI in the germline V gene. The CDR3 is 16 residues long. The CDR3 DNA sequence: TGTGCCAGCTCGTTAGGACTGCGGTCGTCGAACACTGACGCTTTCTTT. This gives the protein CASSLGLRSSNTDAFF.

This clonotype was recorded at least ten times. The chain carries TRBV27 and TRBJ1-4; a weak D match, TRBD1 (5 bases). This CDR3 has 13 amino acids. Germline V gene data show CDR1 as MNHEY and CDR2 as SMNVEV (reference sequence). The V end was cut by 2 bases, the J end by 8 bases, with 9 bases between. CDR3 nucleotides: TGTGCCAGCAGTTTACAGGGCCGGGAAAAACTGTTTTTT. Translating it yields CASSLQGREKLFF.